The rows below give T cell receptor beta chains drawn from one sample of a study of cytomegalovirus exposure and HLA in healthy donors. Sequencing used immunoSEQ multiplex PCR; TCRdb keeps in-frame clones, though not all of them. The sample includes over 25,000 clones, about 62% of them seen just once. Sequenced material: PBMCs. The receptors were sampled from a male donor in good health and CMV-seropositive. Both conserved end residues are part of each CDR3. D genes are given only for firm matches. The listing skips clone size in some rows; elsewhere it reads once, few, many or a size class.

CDR3nt	CDR3aa	abundance	v_gene	j_gene	d_gene
TGCGCCAGCAGTGAGGGGCCTTCGACCACCATATATTTT	CASSEGPSTTIYF	.	TRBV10-1	TRBJ1-3	.
TGTGCCAGCAGCTCCTGGACAGGAGGGCAGGACGGGGAGCTGTTTTTT	CASSSWTGGQDGELFF	.	TRBV5-4	TRBJ2-2	.
TGTGCCTGGAGTTTAGCGGGTCCTGGGGCCAACGTCCTGACTTTC	CAWSLAGPGANVLTF	.	TRBV30	TRBJ2-6	TRBD2
TGTGCCAGCACGCGGACAGGGGTCACCGGGGAGCTGTTTTTT	CASTRTGVTGELFF	.	TRBV6-5	TRBJ2-2	TRBD1
TGTGCCTGGAGGCCCCCCGGGACAGGGAATCAAGGCTACACCTTC	CAWRPPGTGNQGYTF	few	TRBV30	TRBJ1-2	TRBD1
TGTGCCAGCAGTGGGACTAGCGGGGGGGCAGATACGCAGTATTTT	CASSGTSGGADTQYF	few	TRBV6-1	TRBJ2-3	TRBD2
TGTGCCTGGAGTCGTACGGGACTGGGCACAGATACGCAGTATTTT	CAWSRTGLGTDTQYF	.	TRBV30	TRBJ2-3	.
TGTGCCAGCTCACTCGACCAGGGGGGCCAAGAGACCCAGTACTTC	CASSLDQGGQETQYF	once	TRBV18	TRBJ2-5	.
TGTTCCAGCAGCATACAGGGTTTTGGGGAGCTGTTTTTT	CSSSIQGFGELFF	once	TRBV7-9	TRBJ2-2	.
TGTGCCAGCAGTTTGGCCCCTCGAGCGGGAGGGCCTTACGAGCAGTACTTC	CASSLAPRAGGPYEQYF	.	TRBV28	TRBJ2-7	TRBD2
TGTGCCAGCACCGCTAGTCGGACTAACTCCTACGAGCAGTACTTC	CASTASRTNSYEQYF	.	TRBV7-8	TRBJ2-7	.
TGTGCCAGCAGCCCGGGTCCGGAAGCTTTCTTT	CASSPGPEAFF	few	TRBV11-3	TRBJ1-1	.
TGTGCCAGCAGCGAACTGCCGCAGGGTAATTCACCCCTCCACTTT	CASSELPQGNSPLHF	.	TRBV7-2	TRBJ1-6	.
TGTGCCAGCAGCCAGATACAGGACAACAAAAACATTCAGTACTTC	CASSQIQDNKNIQYF	.	TRBV14	TRBJ2-4	.
TGTGCCAGCAGCTTACACCGGGGGGGTAATGAAAAACTGTTTTTT	CASSLHRGGNEKLFF	.	TRBV11-2	TRBJ1-4	.
TGCGCCAGCAGCTCCGGGACAGGGGAAGGGGACGAGCAGTACTTC	CASSSGTGEGDEQYF	.	TRBV5-1	TRBJ2-7	TRBD1
TGTGCCAGCAGAGGGGTTACCGTCGAAGCTTTCTTT	CASRGVTVEAFF	once	TRBV28	TRBJ1-1	.
TGTGCCAGCAGCTTGCCCGGGACAGTTGCTGCCCACGAGCAGTACTTC	CASSLPGTVAAHEQYF	.	TRBV5-8	TRBJ2-7	TRBD1
TGTGCCAGCAGTCAGACTAGCGGGAGAGGGCATGAGCAGTTCTTC	CASSQTSGRGHEQFF	.	TRBV2	TRBJ2-1	TRBD2
TGTGCCAGCAGTCCCCGACAGGGGGCTAGAGGCTACACCTTC	CASSPRQGARGYTF	.	TRBV6-6	TRBJ1-2	TRBD1
TGTGCCAGCAGCAAAGCGCAGGGGGAGCTGTTTTTT	CASSKAQGELFF	few	TRBV21-1	TRBJ2-2	.
TGTGCCAGCACCGTAGGGGGGACAGGGGCGAATTTCTATGGCTACACCTTC	CASTVGGTGANFYGYTF	.	TRBV19	TRBJ1-2	TRBD1
TGTGCCAGCAGGGACGCCCGGGGACTTCGGCATGAGCAGTTCTTC	CASRDARGLRHEQFF	.	TRBV7-2	TRBJ2-1	.
TGTGCCAGCCTAGCGGGAGGCTTCCAAACCGGGGAGCTGTTTTTT	CASLAGGFQTGELFF	.	TRBV18	TRBJ2-2	TRBD2
TGTGCCAGCAGCCCGGACCTTGACAGGCCCCAGCATTTT	CASSPDLDRPQHF	.	TRBV7-2	TRBJ1-5	.
TGTGCCAGCAGCCAATCCGGGACAGGGGCTACTGAAGCTTTCTTT	CASSQSGTGATEAFF	many	TRBV4-2	TRBJ1-1	TRBD1
TGTGCCAGCAGCTTAGTGCCCCGGACTAGCCCCGGGGAGCTGTTTTTT	CASSLVPRTSPGELFF	few	TRBV7-8	TRBJ2-2	TRBD2
TGCGCCAGCAGCTCAGCGGGACAGGGTCATACTGGCTACACCTTC	CASSSAGQGHTGYTF	.	TRBV5-1	TRBJ1-2	TRBD1
TGTGCCAGCAGTTCCCTCAGGACAGGGCAGAAAAATCAGCCCCAGCATTTT	CASSSLRTGQKNQPQHF	once	TRBV28	TRBJ1-5	TRBD1
TGTGCCTGGAGTTGGGGATTAGCGGGAGCCCCCGAGCAGTACTTC	CAWSWGLAGAPEQYF	once	TRBV30	TRBJ2-7	TRBD2
TGTGCCAGCAGTCCGGGACGACTAGCGGCGACCACAGATACGCAGTACTTT	CASSPGRLAATTDTQYF	.	TRBV27	TRBJ2-3	TRBD2
TGTGCCAGCAGTTACACTACAGGGGGCACTGAAGCTTTCTTT	CASSYTTGGTEAFF	few	TRBV6-5	TRBJ1-1	TRBD1
TGTGCCAGCTCCCGTGACAGGGATCAGCCCCAGCATTTT	CASSRDRDQPQHF	.	TRBV18	TRBJ1-5	TRBD1
TGTGCCAGCAGGCGACAGGGACTTAATCAGCCCCAGCATTTT	CASRRQGLNQPQHF	few	TRBV28	TRBJ1-5	TRBD1
TGTGCCAGCTCACGGGACAGGGAAAGCTATGGCTACACCTTC	CASSRDRESYGYTF	.	TRBV18	TRBJ1-2	TRBD1
TGTGCCAGCAGCCCACGGGGTACCTGGAACACTGAAGCTTTCTTT	CASSPRGTWNTEAFF	.	TRBV7-9	TRBJ1-1	.
TGTGCTAGCAGCTTGAATCAGGGCTCTGGGACCCAGTACTTC	CASSLNQGSGTQYF	.	TRBV7-7	TRBJ2-5	.
TGTGCCAGCAACCCGACAGGGAACACTGAAGCTTTCTTT	CASNPTGNTEAFF	once	TRBV6-5	TRBJ1-1	.
TGTGCCAGCAGCGTAGGAGGCGGGAGTAGCACAGATACGCAGTATTTT	CASSVGGGSSTDTQYF	.	TRBV9	TRBJ2-3	TRBD2
TGTGCCAGCTCACCGGCGGATGAAAAACTGTTTTTT	CASSPADEKLFF	.	TRBV18	TRBJ1-4	.
TGTGCCAGCAGTCCCTCAAGGCAGTGGGACATTGAAGCTTTCTTT	CASSPSRQWDIEAFF	.	TRBV28	TRBJ1-1	.
TGTGCCAGCTCACCCGACAGGGTGGGTCAGCCCCAGCATTTT	CASSPDRVGQPQHF	few	TRBV18	TRBJ1-5	TRBD1
TGTGCCAGCAGTGACTGGCCCCCCGGGAGCCCCCCCCAAGAGACCCAGTACTTC	CASSDWPPGSPPQETQYF	.	TRBV6-4	TRBJ2-5	.
TGTGCCAGCAGAAGCTTAGGTAGGGGGCTGGGTGAAAAACTGTTTTTT	CASRSLGRGLGEKLFF	.	TRBV7-9	TRBJ1-4	TRBD1
TGCGCCAGCAGCCCGAGCTCGGGTGGGAACACTGAAGCTTTCTTT	CASSPSSGGNTEAFF	.	TRBV4-1	TRBJ1-1	.
TGTGCCAGCAGCGCGGGACGGAGCTACGAGCAGTACTTC	CASSAGRSYEQYF	.	TRBV7-9	TRBJ2-7	.